Listed here is a single T cell receptor (beta chain). What it binds is not known. Every donor was a Caucasian adult from Nashville, Tennessee. Naive CD45RA+ and memory CD45RA-negative subsets were split from CD4+ cells. The sample comes from a study of shared clonotypes between healthy human individuals. Study information: Samples came from a couple of female and a few male donors aged 18 to 49.

J gave up 1 base and V 5 bases, and 7 bases lay outside the gene matches. CDR3 size: 15 residues. Germline CDR1 and CDR2: MGHRA and YSYEKL. Clones were read by immunoSEQ multiplex PCR, and TCRdb kept only the in-frame ones, dropping some. The sample shows roughly 530,000 clones, almost 97% of them seen only once. Study findings and constraints: Among donors, sharing of clonotypes was expected to be affected by sequencing depth.

This sequence joins TRBV4-1 and TRBJ1-1; TRBD1 aligns across 7 bases. Sequenced input: naive CD4+ T cells sorted from blood. The sample's subset: CD45RA+ positively selected. The origin of this receptor is a young woman in good health. The CDR3 DNA follows: TGCGCCAGCAGCTGGCCCGGGACAGAGAACACTGAAGCTTTCTTT. Protein product: CASSWPGTENTEAFF.